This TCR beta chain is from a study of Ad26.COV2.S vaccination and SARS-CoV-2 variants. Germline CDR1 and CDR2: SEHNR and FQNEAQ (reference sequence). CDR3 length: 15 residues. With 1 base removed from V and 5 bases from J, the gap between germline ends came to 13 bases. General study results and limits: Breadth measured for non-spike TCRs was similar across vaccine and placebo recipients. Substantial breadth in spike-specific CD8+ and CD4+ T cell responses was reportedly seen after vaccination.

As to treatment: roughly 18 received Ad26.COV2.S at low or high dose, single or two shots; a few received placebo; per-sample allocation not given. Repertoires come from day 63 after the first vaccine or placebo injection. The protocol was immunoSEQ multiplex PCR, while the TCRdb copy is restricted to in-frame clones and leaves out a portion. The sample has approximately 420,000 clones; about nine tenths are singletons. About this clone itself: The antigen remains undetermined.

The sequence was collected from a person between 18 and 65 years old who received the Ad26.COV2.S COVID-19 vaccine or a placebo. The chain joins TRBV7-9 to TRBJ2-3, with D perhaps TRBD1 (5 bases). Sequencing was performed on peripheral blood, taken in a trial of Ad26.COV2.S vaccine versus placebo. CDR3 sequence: CASSLGSGKGDTQYF. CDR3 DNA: TGTGCCAGCAGCTTAGGGTCAGGGAAGGGAGATACGCAGTATTTT.